Here is one T cell receptor beta chain with its context. Its target is unknown. This specimen belongs to a study of Graves' ophthalmopathy and Graves' hyperthyroidism. General study findings and limits: Among expanded thyroid clonotypes above 0.001 frequency, most also occurred in blood.

The V and J ends lost 10 bases and 1 base respectively, with 20 bases between them. The germline gives CDR1 ENHRY, CDR2 SYGVKD. The CDR3 covers 15 residues. Amplified TCR beta CDR3 regions were obtained using RNA transcripts as template. First-round RT-PCR used HTBI primers; second-round multiplex PCR followed. TCRdb re-called the multiplex PCR reads with MiXCR, one entry per CDR3 protein. The sample has 1 million to 1.3 million distinct CDR3 sequences, 35% to 45% seen once; the top ten hold approximately 10%. The TCR sequence derives from an adult man with Graves' hyperthyroidism. The chain recombines TRBV10-3 with TRBJ2-7; weak D call: TRBD1 (6 bases). Sequencing input: peripheral blood or thyroid tissue (not recorded which). The CDR3, as DNA: TGTGCCAGCTCCCTCGGAGCAGGGGTTTCCTACGAGCAGTACTTC. It encodes CASSLGAGVSYEQYF.